The entry below gives a single T cell receptor (beta chain) sequence along with its context. There is no known antigen for this receptor. The input lacks base qualities; no much larger clone sits a single base away. The immunoSEQ Assay, a bias-controlled multiplex PCR, was used to amplify TCRbeta CDR3 regions from genomic DNA. Under the source paper's analysis protocol: The number of nucleated cells in each sample was estimated from the amplification of reference gene primers within the assay. Sequence reads were collapsed and filtered to measure the absolute abundance of every unique TCRbeta CDR3 rearrangement. Productive Simpson clonality was computed per sample as the square root of Simpson's diversity index over productive rearrangements. Here the immuneACCESS table is served through TCRdb, limited to in-frame sequences with V and J called. Missing clones are a known gap in these copies; in checked studies unresolved V genes cover under half, and the rest lacks a known reason. V and J calls and clone size come straight from that table; D and trimming were deduced from the DNA. The sample table holds roughly 190,000 clones, of which approximately 87% were seen once. The top ten hold 3% to 4% of the sample.

The entry originates in a study of blood T cell repertoires in COVID-19 (dated by TCRdb to about 2020). Context from the whole study: Collaborator samples came from the United States, Italy and Spain and covered acute and convalescent phases of COVID-19. HLA class I and class II types, where available, came from metadata supplied by the sample provider rather than from assay-based typing. The repertoires were released in a freely available public database intended as a resource for research on the immune response to SARS-CoV-2. The prospective study material was composed of cDNA or gDNA derived from T cells, B-cell-depleted T cells, or PBMCs. Deeply sampled blood TCRbeta repertoires from subjects exposed to, actively infected with, or recovered from COVID-19 were included in the dataset. Sample metadata almost always included a de-identified subject ID, COVID-19 status, age in years and sex. The samples were drawn from two sources: the first 160 participants of the ongoing ImmuneRACE study, and approximately 1,300 subjects contributed by 6 global collaborators. The full study reports these points: The amount of clinical and demographic metadata varied by source and participant and was provided uncurated.

Compared with germline, V lacks 2 bases and J lacks 8 bases; bases without a gene match: 5. The CDR3 runs 14 amino acids, cysteine and phenylalanine included. CDR3 DNA only is kept here, 42 bases in frame from base 1. Per the germline V gene, MNHEY is the CDR1 and SVGAGI is the CDR2. The collaborating institutions used their own protocols to collect whole blood in K2EDTA tubes. For TCRbeta analysis, collaborator samples were shipped as frozen whole blood, as isolated PBMCs, or as DNA extracted from either sample type. Rearrangement joined TRBV6-5 to TRBJ1-4; 7 of the junction bases match TRBD1. The clonotype originates from a man between 18 and 29 years old with active or convalescent COVID-19. The sequenced material came from peripheral blood. The nucleotides read TGTGCCAGCAGTTACCTCGGGACAGAGGAAAAACTGTTTTTT. This yields the protein CASSYLGTEEKLFF.